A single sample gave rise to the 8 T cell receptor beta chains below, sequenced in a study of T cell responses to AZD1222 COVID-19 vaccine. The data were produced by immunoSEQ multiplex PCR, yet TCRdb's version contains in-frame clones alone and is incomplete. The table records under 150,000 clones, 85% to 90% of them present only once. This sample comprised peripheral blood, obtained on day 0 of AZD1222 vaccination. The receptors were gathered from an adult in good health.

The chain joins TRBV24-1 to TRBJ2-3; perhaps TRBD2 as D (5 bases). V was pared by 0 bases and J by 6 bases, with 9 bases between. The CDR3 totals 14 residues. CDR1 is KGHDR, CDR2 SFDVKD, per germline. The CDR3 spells CATSDLRGGDTQYF. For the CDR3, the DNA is TGTGCCACCAGTGATTTGCGGGGTGGTGATACGCAGTATTTT.

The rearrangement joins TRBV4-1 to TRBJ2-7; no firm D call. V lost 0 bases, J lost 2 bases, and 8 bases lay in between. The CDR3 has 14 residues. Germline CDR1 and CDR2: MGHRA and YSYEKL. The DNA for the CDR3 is TGCGCCAGCAGCCAAGATGAATTAACCTACGAGCAGTACTTC. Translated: CASSQDELTYEQYF.

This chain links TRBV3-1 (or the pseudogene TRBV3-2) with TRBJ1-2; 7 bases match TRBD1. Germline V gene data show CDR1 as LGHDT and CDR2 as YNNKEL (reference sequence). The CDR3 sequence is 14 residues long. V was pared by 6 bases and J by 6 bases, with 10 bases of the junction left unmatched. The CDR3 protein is CASRRVGQAHGYTF. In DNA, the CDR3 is TGTGCCAGCAGGCGAGTAGGACAGGCCCATGGCTACACCTTC.

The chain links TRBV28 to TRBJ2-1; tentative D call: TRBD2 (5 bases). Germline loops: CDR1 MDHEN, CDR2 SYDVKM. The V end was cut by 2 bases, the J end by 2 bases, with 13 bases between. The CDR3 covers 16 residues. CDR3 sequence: CASSLGIQRTYNEQFF. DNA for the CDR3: TGTGCCAGCAGTTTAGGTATCCAGCGGACCTACAATGAGCAGTTCTTC.

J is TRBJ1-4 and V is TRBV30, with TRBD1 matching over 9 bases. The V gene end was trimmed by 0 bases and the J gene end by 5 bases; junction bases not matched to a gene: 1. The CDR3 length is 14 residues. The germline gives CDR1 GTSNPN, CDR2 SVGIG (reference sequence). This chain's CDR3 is CAWSVGTGNEKLFF. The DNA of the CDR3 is TGTGCCTGGAGTGTTGGGACAGGGAATGAAAAACTGTTTTTT.

CDR3 DNA: TGTGCCAGCAGCACCTTCGGAGTTTCAGATACGCAGTATTTT. Amino acids: CASSTFGVSDTQYF. The J gene is TRBJ2-3, the V gene TRBV5-6; no definite D call. Germline V CDR1 and CDR2: SGHDT, YYEEEE. The CDR3 has 14 residues. Between the trimmed V and J ends, which lost 4 bases and 4 bases, there was a span of 13 bases.

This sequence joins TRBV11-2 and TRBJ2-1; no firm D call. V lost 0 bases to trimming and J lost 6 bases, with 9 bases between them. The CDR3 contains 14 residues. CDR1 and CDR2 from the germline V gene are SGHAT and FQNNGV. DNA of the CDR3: TGTGCCAGCAGCTTAGATACAAGGACCAATGAGCAGTTCTTC. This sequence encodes CASSLDTRTNEQFF.

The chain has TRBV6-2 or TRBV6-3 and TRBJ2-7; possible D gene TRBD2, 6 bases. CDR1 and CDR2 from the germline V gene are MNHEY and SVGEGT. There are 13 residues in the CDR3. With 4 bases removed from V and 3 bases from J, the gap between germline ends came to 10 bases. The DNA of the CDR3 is TGTGCCAGCAGTTTAGCGGCACTCTACGAGCAGTACTTC. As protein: CASSLAALYEQYF.